What follows are 20 T cell receptor beta chains derived from one specimen sequenced in a study of T-cell reconstitution after alpha-beta-depleted transplantation in children. The TCRbeta library incorporated unique molecular identifiers. TCRdb processed the PCR reads anew with MiXCR; each CDR3 protein has one entry. The sample contains 500,000 to 750,000 distinct CDR3 sequences, roughly 30% of which appear only once. This material consisted of PBMCs, taken before TCRalphabeta/CD19-depleted stem cell transplant. All receptors come from a boy younger than two with Wiskott-Aldrich syndrome, due to receive a stem cell transplant.

The V gene is TRBV2, the J gene TRBJ2-5, with D perhaps matching TRBD1 (6 bases). This CDR3 region has 11 residues. The germline gives CDR1 SNHLY, CDR2 FYNNEI. Trimming pared 6 bases from V and 9 bases from J, leaving 11 bases between. CDR3 amino acids: CASSLDRPQYF. The DNA for the CDR3 is TGTGCCAGCAGCCTCGACAGGCCCCAGTACTTC.

V gene TRBV27 combines with J gene TRBJ2-5; D call uncertain. The CDR3 is 17 amino acids. V lost 6 bases and J 4 bases, leaving 24 bases between the germline ends. Germline CDR1 and CDR2: MNHEY and SMNVEV (reference sequence). CDR3 sequence reads: CASSPQPFPSPIETQYF. As DNA, the CDR3 is TGTGCCAGCAGCCCCCAACCCTTCCCTAGTCCCATAGAGACCCAGTACTTC.

In its sample, this clonotype was seen a few times. The rearrangement joins TRBV4-1 to TRBJ1-4, with 8 positions matching TRBD1. CDR3 length equals 14 residues. Germline V gene data show CDR1 as MGHRA and CDR2 as YSYEKL. V shed 4 bases and J 8 bases; nucleotides not matched to a gene: 6. CDR3 coding DNA: TGCGCCAGCAGCCTACAGGGGGGAAAAGAAAAACTGTTTTTT. It encodes CASSLQGGKEKLFF.

The gene calls are TRBV29-1 and TRBJ2-7, with D unclear. Trimming removed 4 bases at V and 3 bases at J, with 13 bases between. The CDR3 sequence is 13 residues long. The germline CDR1 and CDR2 sequences are SQVTM and ANQGSEA. CDR3 sequence: CSVVPDSRYEQYF. The CDR3 bases are TGCAGCGTTGTGCCCGATTCCCGCTACGAGCAGTACTTC.

The chain combines TRBV7-2 with TRBJ2-6; the D is unclear. V lost 1 base and J 2 bases, leaving 12 bases between the germline ends. This CDR3 comprises 17 residues. Germline V gives CDR1 SGHTA, CDR2 FQGNSA. The CDR3 spells CASSLGPWQPGANVLTF. The CDR3 DNA sequence: TGTGCCAGCAGCTTAGGTCCATGGCAGCCTGGGGCCAACGTCCTGACTTTC.

This rearrangement joins TRBV20-1 to TRBJ2-1; 9 nucleotides match TRBD2. V lost 7 bases and J lost 7; bases outside the gene matches: 8. The germline gives CDR1 DFQATT, CDR2 SNEGSKA (reference sequence). The CDR3 has 13 residues. CDR3 region: CSVRLAVVNEQFF. CDR3 coding DNA: TGCAGTGTTCGACTAGCGGTGGTGAATGAGCAGTTCTTC.

A few counts support this clonotype. This chain links TRBV6-2 or TRBV6-3 with TRBJ2-2; TRBD1 agrees at 7 bases. Germline CDR1 reads MNHEY; CDR2 reads SVGEGT. The ends lost 10 bases at V and 2 bases at J; junction bases unmatched: 13. The length of the CDR3 is 16 residues. The CDR3 sequence is CATHIATGANTGELFF. DNA of the CDR3: TGTGCCACCCATATCGCCACAGGGGCCAACACCGGGGAGCTGTTTTTT.

The chain has TRBV11-2 and TRBJ2-7; TRBD2 aligns across 8 bases. The V gene's germline CDR1 is SGHAT and CDR2 FQNNGV. This CDR3 has 14 amino acids. V shed 7 bases, J shed 5 bases, and the junction held 10 bases outside the gene matches. This chain's CDR3 is CASNEGLGSHEQYF. In DNA form, the CDR3 reads TGTGCCAGCAACGAGGGACTAGGTAGCCACGAGCAGTACTTC. Together with reference TRBV11-2 and TRBJ2-7, the CDR3 gives the full variable domain: EAGVAQSPRYKIIEKRQSVAFWCNPISGHATLYWYQQILGQGPKLLIQFQNNGVVDDSQLPKDRFSAERLKGVDSTLKIQPAKLEDSAVYLCASNEGLGSHEQYFGPGTRLTVT.

The J gene is TRBJ1-1, the V gene TRBV5-1; D not certain. CDR1 is SGHRS, CDR2 YFSETQ, per germline. V was shortened by 1 base and J by 1 base, with 8 bases between the two germline ends. This CDR3 spans 14 amino acids. The CDR3 sequence is CASSLQRQNTEAFF. CDR3 coding DNA: TGCGCCAGCAGCTTGCAACGGCAGAACACTGAAGCTTTCTTT.

In its sample, this clonotype was seen a few times. The gene calls are TRBV20-1 and TRBJ2-7, with TRBD2 matching over 11 bases. The germline V gene encodes CDR1 DFQATT and CDR2 SNEGSKA (reference sequence). The CDR3 is 15 amino acids. Trimming cost V 0 bases and J 2 bases; bases outside gene matches: 3. In DNA form, the CDR3 reads TGCAGTGCTAGAGAGGGGACTAGCGGAACCTACGAGCAGTACTTC. It specifies CSAREGTSGTYEQYF.

This clonotype was detected only a few times. The chain joins TRBV12-3 or TRBV12-4 to TRBJ2-1; D unclear. The CDR3 has 13 residues. V lost 5 bases and J 7 bases, leaving 12 bases between the germline ends. The CDR3 DNA follows: TGTGCCAGCAGTCTATGGGGTAAGAATGAGCAGTTCTTC. Translation gives CASSLWGKNEQFF.

This chain uses TRBV7-9 with TRBJ2-7, with 7 nucleotides matching TRBD2. V trimming: 2 bases; J trimming: 5 bases; junction bases outside the gene matches: 6. This CDR3 is built from 14 residues. Germline V gives CDR1 SEHNR, CDR2 FQNEAQ (reference sequence). As DNA, the CDR3 is TGTGCCAGCAGCTTATTCGGCGGGAGCCACGAGCAGTACTTC. Its translation is CASSLFGGSHEQYF. The variable domain in full, completed from reference TRBV7-9 and TRBJ2-7, reads DTGVSQNPRHKITKRGQNVTFRCDPISEHNRLYWYRQTLGQGPEFLTYFQNEAQLEKSRLLSDRFSAERPKGSFSTLEIQRTEQGDSAMYLCASSLFGGSHEQYFGPGTRLTVT.

Ten or more counts support this clonotype. The chain combines TRBV4-1 with TRBJ2-1; 9 bases are shared with TRBD2. The CDR3 totals 17 residues. V lost 0 bases to trimming and J lost 12 bases; unmatched junction nucleotides: 15. Germline values: CDR1 MGHRA, CDR2 YSYEKL. This chain's CDR3 is CASSQDPGTSWGLVQFF. In nucleotides, the CDR3 is TGCGCCAGCAGCCAAGATCCCGGGACTAGCTGGGGATTGGTGCAGTTCTTC.

The chain couples TRBV28 to TRBJ2-3, with TRBD2 identical over 9 bases. J was trimmed by 3 bases and V by 6 bases; bases with no gene match: 13. The CDR3 runs to 17 residues. Germline-derived CDR1 and CDR2 are MDHEN and SYDVKM. CDR3 sequence: CASSNILAGVNTDTQYF. CDR3 DNA sequence: TGTGCCAGCAGCAATATTTTAGCGGGAGTAAATACAGATACGCAGTATTTT.

In the case of this clonotype: The junction departs from germline at one end; a sequencing error may be responsible. The chain has TRBV20-1 and TRBJ1-2; 8 positions match TRBD1. The germline gives CDR1 DFQATT, CDR2 SNEGSKA (reference sequence). The CDR3 sequence is 17 residues long. CDR3 loop: CCARMDRERVGNYGYTF. In nucleotides, the CDR3 is TGCTGTGCTAGGATGGACAGGGAGAGGGTGGGTAACTATGGCTACACCTTC.

This clonotype has just a few counts. This chain connects TRBV10-3 to TRBJ2-1; 8 positions agree with TRBD1. This CDR3 is 15 amino acids long. Looked up from germline, CDR1 is ENHRY and CDR2 is SYGVKD. The junction had 7 bases not matched to a gene; V was cut back by 4 bases and J by 5 bases. The CDR3 DNA reads as TGTGCCATCAGTGTGTCCAGGGGGCGAAACAATGAGCAGTTCTTC. The encoded protein is CAISVSRGRNNEQFF.

The chain recombines TRBV20-1 with TRBJ2-7, with 7 bases that match TRBD2. Trimming cost V 1 base and J 4 bases; bases outside gene matches: 7. The germline V gene has CDR1 DFQATT and CDR2 SNEGSKA (reference sequence). The length of the CDR3 is 14 residues. Here the CDR3 reads CSARGAGTLYEQYF. CDR3 bases: TGCAGTGCTAGAGGAGCGGGAACTCTATACGAGCAGTACTTC.

The chain has TRBV5-1 and TRBJ2-1; 12 nucleotides agree with TRBD2. The CDR3 consists of 13 residues. Germline lookup yields CDR1 SGHRS and CDR2 YFSETQ. V lost 2 bases, J lost 9 bases, and 0 bases stayed unmatched. The CDR3 here is CASSLLAGGEQFF. The CDR3 nucleotides read TGCGCCAGCAGCTTACTAGCGGGAGGTGAGCAGTTCTTC.

The chain links TRBV7-8 to TRBJ2-1; D gene unclear. Per germline, CDR1 SGHVS and CDR2 FQNEAQ. Trimming shortened V by 0 bases and J by 2 bases, and 5 bases separated the two germline ends. CDR3 length: 14 amino acids. The CDR3, as DNA: TGTGCCAGCAGCTTAGCTATGGCCTACAATGAGCAGTTCTTC. It is translated as CASSLAMAYNEQFF.

This clonotype was seen a few times. J is TRBJ2-3 and V is TRBV7-6; D perhaps matches TRBD2 (5 bases). Germline CDR1 reads SGHVS; CDR2 reads FNYEAQ. Trimming stripped 1 base from V and 0 bases from J, with 11 bases between. CDR3 length: 16 amino acids. Here the CDR3 DNA reads TGTGCCAGCAGCTTAGGCGCTAGCAGTAGCACAGATACGCAGTATTTT. This encodes CASSLGASSSTDTQYF. The variable domain in full, completed from reference TRBV7-6 and TRBJ2-3, reads GAGVSQSPRYKVTKRGQDVALRCDPISGHVSLYWYRQALGQGPEFLTYFNYEAQQDKSGLPNDRFSAERPEGSISTLTIQRTEQRDSAMYRCASSLGASSSTDTQYFGPGTRLTVL.